This T cell receptor beta chain comes out of a study of blood T cell repertoires in COVID-19. The overall study: Sites in the United States, Italy and Spain provided acute and convalescent COVID-19 samples. Sources were T cells, B-cell-depleted T cells, or PBMCs; the material itself was cDNA or gDNA.

In germline, CDR1 is SGHTA, CDR2 FQGTGA. This CDR3 contains 16 residues. Deletions cut 2 bases from V and 3 bases from J, with 14 bases between. How the authors handled the data: Estimation of nucleated cell counts relied on the amplification of reference gene primers. Measured with immunoSEQ multiplex PCR; TCRdb has only the in-frame clones, and not every one. V and J calls and clone size are given by that table; D and trimming were obtained from the DNA. The sample has more than 75,000 clones, approximately 86% seen once. This receptor was taken from a woman aged 70-85 years with acute or convalescent COVID-19. The rearrangement joins TRBV7-3 to TRBJ2-1, with D unresolved. The material sequenced was peripheral blood. CDR3 sequence: CASSLGSSPIYNEQFF. DNA for the CDR3: TGTGCCAGCAGCTTAGGATCTAGTCCGATCTACAATGAGCAGTTCTTC.